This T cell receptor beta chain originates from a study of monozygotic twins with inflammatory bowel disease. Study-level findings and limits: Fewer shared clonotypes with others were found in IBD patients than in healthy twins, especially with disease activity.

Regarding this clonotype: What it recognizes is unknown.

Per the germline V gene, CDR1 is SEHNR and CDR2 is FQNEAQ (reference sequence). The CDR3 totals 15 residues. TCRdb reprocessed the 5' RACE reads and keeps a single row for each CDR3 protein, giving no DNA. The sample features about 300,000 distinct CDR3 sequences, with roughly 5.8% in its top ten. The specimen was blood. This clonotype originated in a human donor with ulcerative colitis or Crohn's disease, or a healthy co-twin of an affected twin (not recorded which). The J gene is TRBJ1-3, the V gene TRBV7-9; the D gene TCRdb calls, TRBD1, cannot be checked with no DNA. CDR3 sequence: CASSPGSKRGDTIYF.